This T cell receptor (beta chain) was identified during a study of cytomegalovirus exposure and HLA in healthy donors (dated by TCRdb to 2017 to 2019). Regarding the complete study: An earlier analysis of several hundred of the donors reported roughly 300 Gb of sequence data and 117 million unique TCR beta sequences obtained from approximately 180 million T cells. About 320 gigabases of sequencing data and around 87 million unique TCR sequences were included in an early release covering around 600 HLA-typed donors. The genetic ancestry cluster associated with self-reported Caucasian donors included over 80% of the roughly 410 genotyped donors. The study aimed to test whether signatures of past pathogen exposure could be identified by cataloging public T cell receptors. The study profiled the T cell repertoires of 500 to 800 subjects by immunosequencing and related them to cytomegalovirus serostatus. In addition to the first cohort of roughly 700 subjects, a separate validation cohort of 120 different subjects was used. To predict cytomegalovirus infection status, the study brought together high-throughput TCR immunosequencing, statistical association of individual TCRs with disease status, and machine learning. A later analysis re-examined previously published TCR beta repertoires from roughly 720 donors and added high-resolution HLA genotyping to investigate patterns of TCR occurrence. Rather than drawing on any new phenotypic data, the later analysis identified candidate immune exposures from TCR beta sequences and the way those sequences occurred across donors. An earlier analysis of approximately 630 of the donors applied high-throughput TCR beta sequencing to assess whether each TCR beta V gene segment acted as functional or pseudogenic. Donor age, sex, ethnicity and CMV serostatus were compiled alongside the repertoire data. A later genetic analysis took genome-wide SNP genotypes for about 65% of the roughly 670 donors and used that subset as a discovery cohort. Every repertoire in the discovery cohort had been generated on one and the same sequencing platform. HLA typing covered class I and class II loci at four-digit resolution. The number of typed donors differed by locus: roughly 620-630 for A, B, C, DRB1 and DQB1; some 500 for DQA1; 600 to 610 for DPA1; and about 470 for DPB1. Roughly 5 DR-DQ haplotypes were handled as single units for association and clustering, since linkage in the cohort was strong. On average, roughly 250,000 unique TCR beta nucleotide sequences were sequenced per donor among 300 to 500 genotyped donors of the cohort, with roughly 20% of those sequences being non-productive.

The cohort consisted of 666 healthy bone marrow donors. At the time of sampling, every cohort member was nominally healthy, though immune exposures that went unrecorded were likely present. The donor tested CMV seropositive and was one of the 289 seropositive cohort members. Every donor gave a peripheral blood sample, and the peripheral blood mononuclear cells from that sample were used for TCR beta sequencing. The Qiagen DNeasy Blood Extraction Kit was used to extract genomic DNA from the blood cell samples. The paper's findings and limits, for the study overall: According to a later analysis, parvovirus B19, influenza, CMV and Epstein-Barr virus appeared linked to several top co-occurrence clusters. According to the authors, the approach could potentially be generalized to other disease states and immunological phenotypes. The classifier was reported to diagnose cytomegalovirus status with high specificity and sensitivity in both the original cohort and the validation cohort. In a later genetic analysis, fewer N-insertions in productive TCRs were reported among donors in an Asian-associated ancestry cluster than the roughly 700-donor mean. For the cohort, immune exposure information was limited to CMV serostatus. Because counts were too low, roughly 18 rarely observed V segments, including chromosome 9 orphons, were left out of the earlier analysis of several hundred of the donors. Because HLA typing was unavailable for some donors at each locus, only the typed subset was used in association tests. At a false discovery rate of 0.05, a later analysis linked about 17,000 TCR beta sequences to specific HLA alleles. The presence/absence analyses assumed that sequencing depth was roughly uniform across donors, and that assumption may not be true. The sequencing pipeline was judged likely to have produced a cluster of highly shared sequence variants as a technical artifact. Only TCR beta chains were sequenced in this cohort, and the absence of alpha or paired-chain data limited detectable features. Three of the identified cytomegalovirus-associated TCR beta chains were confirmed in vitro to be specific for cytomegalovirus antigens. A later analysis found that HLA-associated TCR beta chains were more clonally expanded and had lower generation probabilities than equally common non-associated chains. Most TCR sequences were observed very rarely across donors, whereas some public TCRs were present in many individuals. According to a later analysis, TCR association rates differed among HLA loci, with DRB1 alleles showing the most associated TCRs and HLA-C alleles showing the fewest. The 87-base-pair reads could not distinguish some IMGT-functional V segments, including TRBV6-2 and TRBV6-3, so those segments were excluded. A further reported finding was that TCR beta sequences accurately predicted the HLA-A and HLA-B alleles for most subjects in the first cohort. The study gave a list of under 200 TCR beta chains associated with cytomegalovirus. V-gene and J-gene trimming of TCR beta chains was associated with a missense DCLRE1C variant in a later genetic analysis, and the association was replicated in an independent cohort. When HLA alleles, especially DR and DQ, strongly co-occurred, attributing TCR associations to individual alleles was difficult. Linkage disequilibrium might explain the correlated functional status among segregating V segments, but an unknown experimental factor could not be excluded. In an earlier analysis of more than 500 of the donors, most TCR beta V segments appeared in productive rearrangements about 90% or about 30% of the time, broadly matching IMGT annotations. In a later analysis, most CMV-associated TCR beta chains were found to appear HLA-restricted, with HLA associations seemingly driven largely by CMV exposure.

The library was produced with the immunoSEQ multiplex PCR assay. For the multiplex PCR, a mixture combining 60 forward primers for TCR Vbeta segments and 13 reverse primers for TCR Jbeta segments was used. Amplification of the CDR3 region of rearranged TCR beta genes was performed with a multiplex PCR assay on genomic DNA. The amplified TCR beta libraries were sequenced on the Illumina HiSeq System as 87-base-pair reads. The study's processing was this. A later analysis tallied 75 million to 95 million unique TCR beta chains across the 660 or so repertoires, and about 10 million of those chains were shared by two or more donors. Raw reads were error-corrected and collapsed into unique sequences with a nearest-neighbor algorithm that merged closely related sequences to remove PCR and sequencing errors. V, D and J gene segments were assigned by aligning CDR3 sequences to IMGT reference sequences. For a sequence to be retained, a match of at least six nucleotides to both a V gene segment and a J gene segment was required. Rearrangements were classified as productive when the CDR3 lacked stop codons and remained in frame with V and J, and all other rearrangements were classified as non-productive. Following IMGT convention, CDR3 was defined as the stretch from the second conserved V-encoded cysteine up to the conserved J-encoded phenylalanine. Sequences without an unambiguous match to a single V gene segment were excluded from the earlier analysis of 500 to 700 of the donors. In an earlier analysis of some 590 of the donors, a V segment was called functional when productive rearrangements were above 56.7%, and segregating when the standard deviation between donors exceeded 5%. To diagnose cytomegalovirus status from the catalog of TCR beta chain sequences, a statistical classification framework was built. V and J gene assignment, in a later analysis, came from comparing TCR nucleotide sequences with IMGT/GENE-DB human TR gene sequences. In a later analysis, CDR3 sequences and most-parsimonious VDJ recombination scenarios were assigned using the TCRdist pipeline. A later analysis defined each TCR beta chain by its CDR3 amino acid sequence plus V-gene family, and excluded reads lacking a unique V-gene family. To address suspected cross-contamination and a sequencing artifact, a later analysis removed over 500 highly shared, low-generation-probability nucleotide sequences. In a later analysis, a clonal expansion index was calculated for each public chain from normalized within-repertoire ranks of inferred template counts. In a later analysis, generation probabilities were computed using a VDJ recombination model fitted to out-of-frame rearrangements, and the results were checked against IGoR. In a later analysis, TCR-TCR, TCR-HLA and TCR-CMV co-occurrence was scored with hypergeometric tests, and a repertoire-size bias correction was applied to TCR pairs. False discovery rates were estimated in a later analysis by permuting HLA or CMV assignments 20 times. In a later analysis, co-occurring TCRs were grouped using DBSCAN, with TCRdist sequence similarity added in when clustering inside HLA-allele-positive subsets. For co-occurrence clustering, repertoires with fewer than 30,000 or more than 120,000 public chains were excluded, along with a handful of repertoires with anomalous nucleotide sharing. The clones in this table, taken by TCRdb from immuneACCESS, are in-frame only. Not every clone is retained; where verified, under half of the shortfall comes from an unresolved V gene, and the cause of the rest is unknown. The DNA gave D and trimming, while V, J and clone size come from that table. The sample table holds some 110,000 clones, of which 76% were seen once. Of the sample, around 15% is held by the ten largest clones.

V is shortened by 5 bases, J by 5 bases, and the region joining them spans 9 bases. The CDR3 numbers 12 residues from cysteine through phenylalanine. The sequence is cut down to CDR3 DNA, 36 bases in frame from base 1. For CDR1 and CDR2, the germline V gene lists KGHSH and LQKENI. About this clone: The clone's antigen remains unknown. No base-level quality is on record; no much larger clone is a single base apart.

Recombination linked TRBV18 to TRBJ1-2, with the D gene uncertain. This TCR was recovered from a man between 50 and 59 years old in good health and CMV-seropositive. The material sequenced was PBMCs. The CDR3 amino acid sequence is: CASSEQLYGYTF. In nucleotide form, the sequence is TGTGCCAGCTCAGAACAGCTATATGGCTACACCTTC.